This T cell receptor beta chain was sequenced during a study of siplizumab effects on memory and regulatory T cells. Whole-study results and caveats: The majority of clones, roughly 75-95% of proliferating CD4+ or CD8+ clones, lacked an assignable naive or memory phenotype.

For this clone: Its cognate antigen is unknown.

Sequenced by immunoSEQ multiplex PCR; TCRdb stores in-frame clones only, minus some. The sample comprises fewer than 85,000 clones, approximately 95% of which are singletons, and about a fifth rests with the top ten. This CDR3 region has 15 residues. After removal of 6 bases from V and 5 bases from J, the junction contained 12 bases not matched to a gene. CDR1 is SQVTM, CDR2 ANQGSEA, per germline. The sequence was collected from a human donor in good health. Sequencing used CD8+ T cells sorted from blood. This rearrangement joins TRBV29-1 to TRBJ2-2; the match to TRBD2 covers 7 bases. The CDR3: CSVDVRGRATGELFF. DNA for the CDR3: TGCAGCGTGGACGTAAGAGGGAGGGCTACCGGGGAGCTGTTTTTT.